This T cell receptor beta chain was sequenced in a study of blood T cell repertoires in COVID-19. Whole-study context: Samples came from the United States, Italy and Spain, spanning acute and convalescent COVID-19.

Profiled with immunoSEQ multiplex PCR; TCRdb holds only in-frame clones, not every one. The table records 330,000 or so clones, about 92% of them present only once. Categorization into cohorts depended on clinical history that participants reported. The CDR3 has 13 amino acids. With 4 bases removed from V and 7 bases from J, the gap between germline ends came to 11 bases. Germline assignment: CDR1 SNHLY and CDR2 FYNNEI. Source material: PBMCs or T cells enriched from blood (not recorded which). The chain is built from TRBV2 and TRBJ1-5, with a weak D call TRBD1 (5 bases). The sequence came from a woman between 25 and 40 years old who had recovered from COVID-19. CDR3 nucleotides: TGTGCCAGCAGTGGCAGGGAAGGCCAGCCCCAGCATTTT. Translating it yields CASSGREGQPQHF.